This passage covers 3 T cell receptor beta chains from one sample sequenced in a study of low-dose radiotherapy and immunotherapy resistance in tumors. TRAV- and TRBV-specific primers, spanning alpha and beta chains, primed first-strand cDNA. TCR amplification involved around 22 PCR cycles with a constant-region primer and V-primer adapter. TCRdb re-called the reads through MiXCR, storing one row per CDR3 protein. This table has about 39,000 distinct CDR3 sequences, roughly 30% appearing once. Sample time point: before trial treatment. The specimen comprised PBMCs, sampled before treatment. The source is a male donor with gallbladder cancer.

The chain carries TRBV2 and TRBJ2-5, with D possibly being TRBD2 (5 bases). Trimming took off 1 base at V and 5 bases at J, with 11 bases between the two ends. The CDR3 consists of 14 residues. Germline V CDR1 and CDR2: SNHLY, FYNNEI. The CDR3 DNA reads TGTGCCAGCAGTGAAGGACCCCGAGGGGAGACCCAGTACTTC. It encodes CASSEGPRGETQYF.

As DNA, the CDR3 is TGTGCCAGCAGCGCAACGGGAGTGGGAAATGAGCAGTTCTTC. It specifies CASSATGVGNEQFF. The chain couples TRBV13 to TRBJ2-1; D may be TRBD2 (6 bases). CDR1 and CDR2 from the germline V gene are PRHDT and FYEKMQ (reference sequence). V was clipped by 5 bases and J by 7 bases, with 15 bases between them. The CDR3 covers 14 residues.

With respect to this clonotype: With only one base between it and a far larger clone, this is likely a read error. This rearrangement joins TRBV5-3 to TRBJ1-2; no clear D. TRBV5-3 is sorted into the ORF group, with uncertain function. The CDR3 runs to 14 residues. The CDR3 sequence is CASSSWSGDYGYTF. Here the CDR3 DNA reads TGTGCCAGCAGCTCCTGGTCGGGAGACTATGGCTACACCTTC.